Presented here are 22 T cell receptor beta chains from one specimen sequenced in a study of OX40 agonist ivuxolimab in advanced cancers. Only in-frame clones appear in the TCRdb table, and some are missing; sequencing was by immunoSEQ multiplex PCR. Counted here are about 49,000 clones, about four fifths occurring once; the ten biggest clones make up more than 2%. The material was CD4+ or CD8+ T cells sorted from blood, obtained in a trial of the OX40 agonist ivuxolimab. The receptors were sampled from an adult with an advanced solid tumor such as melanoma, head and neck, liver or kidney cancer.

The gene calls are TRBV11-2 and TRBJ2-5; 9 positions agree with TRBD1. After removal of 0 bases from V and 7 bases from J, the junction contained 6 bases not matched to a gene. The CDR3 runs to 15 residues. Germline V lookup: CDR1 SGHAT, CDR2 FQNNGV. The CDR3 loop is CASSLEQGAVGTQYF. CDR3 nucleotide sequence: TGTGCCAGCAGCTTAGAACAGGGGGCGGTGGGGACCCAGTACTTC.

The genes are TRBV27 and TRBJ1-1, with 9 nucleotides matching TRBD1. This CDR3 is built from 14 residues. Germline assignment: CDR1 MNHEY and CDR2 SMNVEV (reference sequence). The J segment lost 10 bases and the V segment lost 6 bases, leaving 12 bases of the junction unmatched. CDR3 bases: TGTGCCAGCAGCACATCCGGGACAGGGAGGCGAGCTTTCTTT. As protein: CASSTSGTGRRAFF.

On this clone itself: The same CDR3 is also encoded by other DNA sequences in this sample. DNA of the CDR3: TGTGCCAGCTCACCACCGGCCAGGACTTATGGCTACACCTTC. Protein product: CASSPPARTYGYTF. The chain has TRBV18 and TRBJ1-2; D remains ambiguous. This CDR3 region has 14 residues. Germline CDR1 is KGHSH and CDR2 is LQKENI. Between the trimmed V and J ends, which lost 0 bases and 5 bases, there was a span of 10 bases. The whole variable domain, remainder taken from reference TRBV18 and TRBJ1-2, is NAGVMQNPRHLVRRRGQEARLRCSPMKGHSHVYWYRQLPEEGLKFMVYLQKENIIDESGMPKERFSAEFPKEGPSILRIQQVVRGDSAAYFCASSPPARTYGYTFGSGTRLTVV.

The V call is TRBV27, the J call TRBJ1-1, with 7 positions matching TRBD1. CDR3 length: 14 residues. Germline CDR1 MNHEY, CDR2 SMNVEV (reference sequence). The junction had 4 bases not matched to a gene; V was cut back by 5 bases and J by 1 base. Written as DNA, the CDR3 is TGTGCCAGCAGTCTTAACAGGGGGAACACTGAAGCTTTCTTT. This sequence encodes CASSLNRGNTEAFF.

The chain links TRBV2 to TRBJ1-4; D is uncertain. CDR1 and CDR2 from the germline V gene are SNHLY and FYNNEI. The ends were cut back, 5 bases at V and 2 bases at J, with 9 bases in the middle. The CDR3 consists of 14 residues. The CDR3 is CASSLQYTNEKLFF. CDR3 coding DNA: TGTGCCAGCAGTCTTCAGTATACTAATGAAAAACTGTTTTTT.

This clone was seen more than once but under ten times. The chain combines TRBV27 with TRBJ1-1, with TRBD1 as a possible D gene (6 bases). The germline gives CDR1 MNHEY, CDR2 SMNVEV (reference sequence). The CDR3 has 15 residues. The V end lost 4 bases, the J end lost 1 base, and 13 bases lay between the germline ends. CDR3 DNA: TGTGCCAGCAGTTACGGGGGCGCAGGGAACACTGAAGCTTTCTTT. Protein product: CASSYGGAGNTEAFF.

The CDR3 coding sequence is TGTGCCAGCAGTCCAGGACCCACGAACGACGAAGCTTTCTTT. The encoded protein is CASSPGPTNDEAFF. The rearrangement uses TRBV11-2 and TRBJ1-1; D not certain. The CDR3 contains 14 residues. The germline V gene has CDR1 SGHAT and CDR2 FQNNGV. The V end lost 6 bases, the J end lost 8 bases, and 19 bases lay between the germline ends.

The chain recombines TRBV5-4 with TRBJ2-7; no clear D gene. This CDR3 is 14 amino acids long. Germline CDR1 and CDR2: SGHNT and YYREEE (reference sequence). The V gene lost 1 base and the J gene lost 5 bases, with 13 bases spanning the gap. CDR3 nucleotide sequence: TGTGCCAGCAGCTTGATCGGAGCCGGAAACGAGCAGTACTTC. Translating gives CASSLIGAGNEQYF.

CDR3 coding DNA: TGTGCCTGGAGTGGACAGGGGCTGTATGGCTACACCTTC. Encoded protein: CAWSGQGLYGYTF. V gene TRBV30 combines with J gene TRBJ1-2; 8 nucleotides align to TRBD1. The germline gives CDR1 GTSNPN, CDR2 SVGIG (reference sequence). CDR3 length: 13 residues. V lost 1 base, J lost 5 bases, and 3 bases stayed unmatched.

As to this clone: A junction boundary mismatches the germline segment, possibly from a read error. The chain joins TRBV19 to TRBJ2-1; 12 positions match TRBD2. The CDR3 spans 13 residues. The germline V gene encodes CDR1 LNHDA and CDR2 SQIVND (reference sequence). CDR3 bases: TGCTCTAGCGGGAGGGCGACCTACAATGAGCAGTTCTTC. Translating it yields CSSGRATYNEQFF.

This clone has a handful of counts. The chain is built from TRBV5-1 and TRBJ2-7, with 8 bases lining up with TRBD2. This CDR3 region has 13 residues. From germline, CDR1 is SGHRS and CDR2 YFSETQ. Trimming took 1 base from V and 7 from J; bases not matched to a gene: 4. The CDR3 protein is CASSLSGSREQYF. In DNA form, the CDR3 reads TGCGCCAGCAGCTTGAGCGGGAGTCGGGAGCAGTACTTC.

The chain recombines TRBV7-2 with TRBJ2-7, with 8 bases lining up with TRBD2. This CDR3 region has 15 residues. Per germline, CDR1 SGHTA and CDR2 FQGNSA. V was pared by 5 bases and J by 2 bases, with 8 bases of the junction left unmatched. The CDR3 DNA reads as TGTGCCAGCAGCCCGCGTAGCGGGACGACCTACGAGCAGTACTTC. Translation: CASSPRSGTTYEQYF.

The V call is TRBV15, the J call TRBJ2-7; 10 bases align to TRBD2. There are 15 residues in the CDR3. CDR1 is LNHNV, CDR2 YYDKDF, per germline (reference sequence). Germline trimming cut 0 bases from V and 4 bases from J; bases unmatched to any gene: 3. The CDR3 protein is CATSRDKLAGYEQYF. The DNA for the CDR3 is TGTGCCACCAGCAGAGATAAACTAGCGGGGTACGAGCAGTACTTC.

V and J are TRBV18 and TRBJ2-1, with 8 bases identical to TRBD2. Germline CDR1 KGHSH, CDR2 LQKENI. This CDR3 is 16 amino acids long. V lost 4 bases, J lost 0 bases, and 5 bases stayed unmatched. In DNA form, the CDR3 reads TGTGCCAGCTCACGCCCACTAGCGGACTCCTACAATGAGCAGTTCTTC. Protein: CASSRPLADSYNEQFF. Full variable domain (rest looked up from reference TRBV18 and TRBJ2-1): NAGVMQNPRHLVRRRGQEARLRCSPMKGHSHVYWYRQLPEEGLKFMVYLQKENIIDESGMPKERFSAEFPKEGPSILRIQQVVRGDSAAYFCASSRPLADSYNEQFFGPGTRLTVL.

The chain carries TRBV10-2 and TRBJ2-5, with 9 positions matching TRBD1. Germline values: CDR1 WSHSY, CDR2 SAAADI. The CDR3 sequence is 14 residues long. V lost 8 bases, J lost 4 bases, and 8 bases stayed unmatched. CDR3 nucleotide sequence: TGCGCCAGCGCCGGTAGACAGGGGGTAGAGACCCAGTACTTC. Residues: CASAGRQGVETQYF.

This clone was detected only a few times. The chain couples TRBV7-9 to TRBJ1-2; tentative D call: TRBD1 (5 bases). CDR3 length equals 14 residues. Trimming took off 6 bases at V and 4 bases at J, with 15 bases between the two ends. The germline V gene has CDR1 SEHNR and CDR2 FQNEAQ (reference sequence). Written as DNA, the CDR3 is TGTGCCAGCAGGGTAACAGGTTTGAGCTATGGCTACACCTTC. Encoded protein: CASRVTGLSYGYTF. Supplemented by reference TRBV7-9 and TRBJ1-2, the full variable domain reads DTGVSQNPRHKITKRGQNVTFRCDPISEHNRLYWYRQTLGQGPEFLTYFQNEAQLEKSRLLSDRFSAERPKGSFSTLEIQRTEQGDSAMYLCASRVTGLSYGYTFGSGTRLTVV.

The chain joins TRBV7-2 to TRBJ2-7; TRBD1 matches 10 bases. Germline lookup yields CDR1 SGHTA and CDR2 FQGNSA. J was trimmed by 6 bases and V by 6 bases; bases with no gene match: 14. This CDR3 is built from 16 residues. CDR3 sequence reads: CASSRIPSGQGLEQYF. The CDR3 DNA is TGTGCCAGCAGTCGTATCCCATCGGGACAGGGGCTCGAGCAGTACTTC.

The chain couples TRBV7-2 to TRBJ2-4; D perhaps matches TRBD2 (5 bases). Trimming took off 4 bases at V and 3 bases at J, with 16 bases between the two ends. Germline CDR1 and CDR2: SGHTA and FQGNSA. The CDR3 has 16 amino acids. The DNA of the CDR3 is TGTGCCAGCAGCTCAAGCCGGGGTCGGGGCAAAAACATTCAGTACTTC. It specifies CASSSSRGRGKNIQYF.

CDR3: CASSLPNTGDGYGYTF. CDR3 in DNA: TGTGCCAGCAGTTTACCCAATACAGGGGACGGATATGGCTACACCTTC. V and J are TRBV28 and TRBJ1-2; 7 bases match TRBD1. Germline loops: CDR1 MDHEN, CDR2 SYDVKM. J gave up 5 bases and V 2 bases, and 11 bases lay outside the gene matches. The CDR3 is 16 residues long.

This chain links TRBV29-1 with TRBJ1-1; the match to TRBD1 covers 8 bases. CDR3 size: 13 residues. V lost 1 base, J lost 12 bases, and 10 bases stayed unmatched. CDR1 SQVTM and CDR2 ANQGSEA come from the germline V gene. The CDR3 DNA is TGCAGCGTTGAAGCCTGGCAGGGGGCCGGAACTTTCTTT. Encoded protein: CSVEAWQGAGTFF.

In DNA form, the CDR3 reads TGTGCCAGCAGACCCGTGAGGGTTGACGGGGAGCTGTTTTTT. Amino acid sequence: CASRPVRVDGELFF. This chain connects TRBV7-2 to TRBJ2-2; D is possibly TRBD2 (5 bases). V was clipped by 6 bases and J by 7 bases, with 15 bases between them. Germline values: CDR1 SGHTA, CDR2 FQGNSA. The CDR3 length is 14 residues.

The chain is built from TRBV5-5 and TRBJ2-5; TRBD1 or TRBD2 may be the D gene (5 bases each). Deletions cut 5 bases from V and 5 bases from J, with 16 bases between. Germline CDR1 and CDR2: SGHKS and YYEKEE (reference sequence). This CDR3 comprises 14 residues. The CDR3 loop reads CASRLGTSRETQYF. The CDR3 nucleotides are TGTGCCAGCAGACTGGGGACGTCGCGGGAGACCCAGTACTTC.